These 32 T cell receptor beta chains were sequenced from one sample in a study of OX40 agonist ivuxolimab in advanced cancers. TCRdb's table, derived via immunoSEQ multiplex PCR, lists solely in-frame clones and lacks some. The sample shows 60,000 to 75,000 clones, over 65% of them seen only once. Sequenced material: CD4+ or CD8+ T cells sorted from blood, taken in a trial of the OX40 agonist ivuxolimab. The receptors originated from an adult with an advanced solid tumor such as melanoma, head and neck, liver or kidney cancer.

This sequence joins TRBV14 and TRBJ2-7; either TRBD1 or TRBD2 may fit D (5 bases each). This CDR3 spans 15 amino acids. Germline CDR1 is SGHDN and CDR2 is FVKESK. With 0 bases removed from V and 5 bases from J, the gap between germline ends came to 14 bases. CDR3 sequence (DNA): TGTGCCAGCAGCCAAGAGAGGGGAGTAAATCACGAGCAGTACTTC. This encodes CASSQERGVNHEQYF.

The rearrangement links TRBV4-1 to TRBJ1-2; TRBD1 matches at 7 bases. J lost 4 bases, V lost 4 bases, and 18 bases had no gene match. This CDR3 is built from 18 residues. CDR1 is MGHRA, CDR2 YSYEKL, per germline. CDR3 sequence reads: CASSLHPGGTEGGYGYTF. Written as DNA, the CDR3 is TGCGCCAGCAGCCTCCATCCCGGTGGGACAGAGGGAGGCTATGGCTACACCTTC.

The chain employs TRBV4-3 and TRBJ2-7, with 9 bases fitting TRBD1. Germline V gene data show CDR1 as LGHNA and CDR2 as YSLEER. The CDR3 is 16 residues long. Losses at the gene ends were 2 bases for V and 1 base for J; bases not matched to a gene: 6. CDR3 amino acids: CASSQLTGGFSYEQYF. DNA for the CDR3: TGCGCCAGCAGCCAACTGACAGGGGGTTTTTCCTACGAGCAGTACTTC.

The genes are TRBV5-1 and TRBJ1-1; 9 bases fit TRBD1. CDR3 length: 14 residues. V gave up 5 bases and J gave up 4 bases; unmatched junction bases: 6. The germline CDR1 and CDR2 sequences are SGHRS and YFSETQ. This chain's CDR3 is CASSFQQGATEAFF. The CDR3 coding sequence is TGCGCCAGCAGTTTCCAACAGGGGGCCACTGAAGCTTTCTTT.

The genes are TRBV23-1 and TRBJ2-7; TRBD2 agrees at 11 bases. TRBV23-1 is recorded as an ORF, its role being uncertain. CDR3 size: 16 residues. J was trimmed by 7 bases and V by 4 bases; bases with no gene match: 12. CDR3 nucleotide sequence: TGCGCCAGCAGTCCCCCTCTAGCGGGGGGTCGTTTGGAGCAGTACTTC. It codes for CASSPPLAGGRLEQYF.

The J gene is TRBJ1-5, the V gene TRBV9, with D perhaps TRBD1 (5 bases). CDR3 size: 13 residues. V was clipped by 8 bases and J by 3 bases, with 12 bases between them. The V gene's germline CDR1 is SGDLS and CDR2 YYNGEE. The CDR3 DNA follows: TGTGCCAGACCTTCAGGGCCCAATCAGCCCCAGCATTTT. Protein sequence: CARPSGPNQPQHF. Based on the CDR3 plus reference TRBV9 and TRBJ1-5, the full variable domain is DSGVTQTPKHLITATGQRVTLRCSPRSGDLSVYWYQQSLDQGLQFLIQYYNGEERAKGNILERFSAQQFPDLHSELNLSSLELGDSALYFCARPSGPNQPQHFGDGTRLSIL.

This clone has just one count. The rearrangement links TRBV6-6 to TRBJ1-1; 7 bases match TRBD1. The CDR3 loop spans 16 amino acids. Germline assignment: CDR1 MNHNY and CDR2 SVGAGI (reference sequence). V shed 0 bases and J 1 base; nucleotides not matched to a gene: 5. For the CDR3, the DNA is TGTGCCAGCAGTTACTCGTGGGGGACAGCGAACACTGAAGCTTTCTTT. Amino acids: CASSYSWGTANTEAFF.

The gene calls are TRBV2 and TRBJ2-1; 8 bases fit TRBD2. From germline, CDR1 is SNHLY and CDR2 FYNNEI. After removal of 10 bases from V and 3 bases from J, the junction contained 14 bases not matched to a gene. The CDR3 extends over 16 amino acids. The chain's CDR3 is CATTVRLAGVYNEQFF. For the CDR3, the DNA is TGTGCCACCACGGTTAGGCTAGCGGGCGTCTACAATGAGCAGTTCTTC.

The rearrangement uses TRBV27 and TRBJ1-1; possible D gene TRBD1, 6 bases. The CDR3 length is 17 residues. Between the trimmed V and J ends, which lost 0 bases and 0 bases, there was a span of 14 bases. Per germline, CDR1 MNHEY and CDR2 SMNVEV (reference sequence). The CDR3: CASSLSMGGLVNTEAFF. CDR3 bases: TGTGCCAGCAGTTTATCGATGGGGGGCTTAGTGAACACTGAAGCTTTCTTT.

This clone was observed a single time. The chain uses TRBV7-6 and TRBJ2-7, with D possibly called TRBD1 or TRBD2 (5 bases each). The CDR3 covers 15 residues. V was pared by 1 base and J by 1 base, with 11 bases between. Germline V lookup: CDR1 SGHVS, CDR2 FNYEAQ. For the CDR3, the DNA is TGTGCCAGCAGCTTAGGAGGGGCCGGATCCTACGAGCAGTACTTC. Translating it yields CASSLGGAGSYEQYF.

The V call is TRBV4-2, the J call TRBJ1-1; tentative D call: TRBD1 (5 bases). Deletions cut 4 bases from V and 0 bases from J, with 12 bases between. Per the germline V gene, CDR1 is LGHNA and CDR2 is YNFKEQ. This CDR3 is 15 amino acids long. The CDR3 region is CASSPWGEMNTEAFF. CDR3 nucleotide sequence: TGTGCCAGCAGCCCATGGGGGGAAATGAACACTGAAGCTTTCTTT.

The chain recombines TRBV9 with TRBJ2-7; 7 nucleotides align to TRBD2. CDR3 size: 15 residues. Germline-derived CDR1 and CDR2 are SGDLS and YYNGEE. Trimming cost V 4 bases and J 0 bases; bases outside gene matches: 7. CDR3 sequence: CASSPSAGVSYEQYF. CDR3 DNA sequence: TGTGCCAGCAGCCCCTCGGCGGGGGTCTCCTACGAGCAGTACTTC. Looking up the rest from reference TRBV9 and TRBJ2-7 gives the full variable domain: DSGVTQTPKHLITATGQRVTLRCSPRSGDLSVYWYQQSLDQGLQFLIQYYNGEERAKGNILERFSAQQFPDLHSELNLSSLELGDSALYFCASSPSAGVSYEQYFGPGTRLTVT.

This clone was counted once. The chain joins TRBV18 to TRBJ2-1; 8 positions agree with TRBD1. Germline V lookup: CDR1 KGHSH, CDR2 LQKENI. The CDR3 covers 16 residues. J lost 5 bases, V lost 3 bases, and 9 bases had no gene match. Written as DNA, the CDR3 is TGTGCCAGCTCACCCTACGGACAGGGACTTAACAATGAGCAGTTCTTC. Its translation is CASSPYGQGLNNEQFF.

The chain combines TRBV10-2 with TRBJ1-2, with D perhaps matching TRBD1 (5 bases). Trimming cost V 2 bases and J 4 bases, with 17 bases left between them. This CDR3 has 16 amino acids. Germline V CDR1 and CDR2: WSHSY, SAAADI. The CDR3 region has the DNA TGCGCCAGCAGTGAGCGTACATCAAGGGGTCTCTATGGCTACACCTTC. This encodes CASSERTSRGLYGYTF.

The chain uses TRBV5-4 and TRBJ2-7; 7 bases fit TRBD1. Germline V gene data show CDR1 as SGHNT and CDR2 as YYREEE (reference sequence). This CDR3 is built from 15 residues. The V segment lost 4 bases and the J segment 3 bases; nucleotides outside the gene matches: 10. CDR3: CASSLADRVNYEQYF. The CDR3 nucleotides read TGTGCCAGCAGCCTTGCTGACAGGGTCAACTACGAGCAGTACTTC.

The chain carries TRBV10-2 and TRBJ2-4; 7 nucleotides agree with TRBD1. The germline CDR1 and CDR2 sequences are WSHSY and SAAADI. There are 14 residues in the CDR3. The J segment lost 8 bases and the V segment lost 6 bases, leaving 10 bases of the junction unmatched. CDR3 nucleotide sequence: TGCGCCAGCAGGTTGGGACAGCTGTCGGACATTCAGTACTTC. Its protein is CASRLGQLSDIQYF.

Notes on this clone: Since the CDR3 does not end with the conserved phenylalanine or tryptophan, this likely comes from a read error. The limits of the CDR3 on the DNA are not certain, so only TCRdb's listed CDR3 is given. The chain has TRBV27 and TRBJ2-7. The CDR3 is 12 residues long, ends included. Per germline, CDR1 MNHEY and CDR2 SMNVEV (reference sequence). The CDR3 here is CASSPGLVGGRN.

The chain is built from TRBV14 and TRBJ2-5; 15 bases are shared with TRBD2. The CDR3 sequence is 20 residues long. The V gene's germline CDR1 is SGHDN and CDR2 FVKESK. Trimming cost V 3 bases and J 5 bases; bases outside gene matches: 16. In DNA, the CDR3 is TGTGCCAGCAGCCATCTACCCGGACTAGCGGGAGGGCCGCAGGAGGAGACCCAGTACTTC. It yields the protein CASSHLPGLAGGPQEETQYF.

The chain combines TRBV4-3 with TRBJ2-1; 9 positions match TRBD2. This CDR3 is built from 14 residues. V dropped 8 bases and J dropped 9; count of bases not matched to a gene: 11. The germline gives CDR1 LGHNA, CDR2 YSLEER. CDR3: CASRVVAGEVEQFF. The CDR3 nucleotides read TGCGCCAGCCGGGTGGTAGCGGGAGAGGTTGAGCAGTTCTTC.

V gene TRBV7-2 combines with J gene TRBJ2-3, with 7 bases that match TRBD1. The V gene end was trimmed by 2 bases and the J gene end by 0 bases; junction bases not matched to a gene: 14. Looked up from germline, CDR1 is SGHTA and CDR2 is FQGNSA. The CDR3 totals 19 residues. DNA for the CDR3: TGTGCCAGCAGCTTAATCTCCTGGGACAGCCGTACTAGCACAGATACGCAGTATTTT. Encoded protein: CASSLISWDSRTSTDTQYF.

This chain joins TRBV5-4 and TRBJ1-2; D gene uncertain. This CDR3 has 14 residues. Germline V gene lookup returns CDR1 SGHNT and CDR2 YYREEE (reference sequence). Trimming shortened V by 0 bases and J by 3 bases, and 9 bases separated the two germline ends. This chain's CDR3 is CASSLAPWDYGYTF. The CDR3 DNA is TGTGCCAGCAGCTTGGCCCCATGGGACTATGGCTACACCTTC.

The chain has TRBV7-2 and TRBJ2-1, with D perhaps assigned TRBD1 or TRBD2 (6 bases each). The CDR3 runs to 19 residues. The V gene's germline CDR1 is SGHTA and CDR2 FQGNSA. Trimming left V 3 bases short and J 4 bases short, with 25 bases between. CDR3 loop: CASSFPRRGDPKGYNEQFF. The DNA for the CDR3 is TGTGCCAGCAGCTTCCCGAGAAGGGGGGACCCCAAAGGTTACAATGAGCAGTTCTTC.

The chain joins TRBV15 to TRBJ1-5; 8 nucleotides align to TRBD1. Germline assignment: CDR1 LNHNV and CDR2 YYDKDF (reference sequence). The CDR3 covers 16 residues. The V gene end was trimmed by 5 bases and the J gene end by 5 bases; junction bases not matched to a gene: 11. Here the CDR3 reads CATSHGTGFQYQPQHF. The CDR3 DNA reads TGTGCCACCAGCCATGGGACAGGCTTCCAATATCAGCCCCAGCATTTT.

The chain joins TRBV19 to TRBJ1-2, with 7 nucleotides matching TRBD1. The CDR3 consists of 14 residues. The germline V gene encodes CDR1 LNHDA and CDR2 SQIVND (reference sequence). The trim removed 7 bases at V and 2 bases at J, leaving 7 bases unmatched. The CDR3 protein is CASTGTVGNYGYTF. In DNA, the CDR3 is TGTGCCAGTACCGGGACAGTCGGCAACTATGGCTACACCTTC. Full variable domain (outside the CDR3, taken from reference TRBV19 and TRBJ1-2): DGGITQSPKYLFRKEGQNVTLSCEQNLNHDAMYWYRQDPGQGLRLIYYSQIVNDFQKGDIAEGYSVSREKKESFPLTVTSAQKNPTAFYLCASTGTVGNYGYTFGSGTRLTVV.

The chain links TRBV2 to TRBJ1-5; possibly TRBD1 for D (5 bases). This CDR3 contains 15 residues. CDR1 and CDR2 from the germline V gene are SNHLY and FYNNEI. V gave up 6 bases and J gave up 6 bases, with 18 bases separating them. The CDR3 region has the DNA TGTGCCAGCAGCGGGGTGGGGTCTGGGGGTCAGCCCCAGCATTTT. It translates to CASSGVGSGGQPQHF.

The chain combines TRBV6-5 with TRBJ2-3; no clear D. The CDR3 loop spans 13 amino acids. Germline-derived CDR1 and CDR2 are MNHEY and SVGAGI. Trimming removed 7 bases from V and 1 base from J, with 9 bases in between. The CDR3 nucleotides read TGTGCCAGCACGGTCCTTTGCACAGATACGCAGTATTTT. Translating gives CASTVLCTDTQYF.

The chain recombines TRBV2 with TRBJ1-2, with unresolved D. Germline loops: CDR1 SNHLY, CDR2 FYNNEI. The CDR3 is 13 amino acids. V was trimmed by 6 bases and J by 3 bases, leaving 11 bases between them. CDR3 sequence: CASRKGMDYGYTF. In DNA, the CDR3 is TGTGCCAGCAGAAAGGGTATGGACTATGGCTACACCTTC. The entire variable domain, with the rest obtained from reference TRBV2 and TRBJ1-2, is as follows: EPEVTQTPSHQVTQMGQEVILRCVPISNHLYFYWYRQILGQKVEFLVSFYNNEISEKSEIFDDQFSVERPDGSNFTLKIRSTKLEDSAMYFCASRKGMDYGYTFGSGTRLTVV.

The chain uses TRBV7-2 and TRBJ1-2; no clear D gene. V dropped 5 bases and J dropped 2 bases, with 15 bases sitting between them. This CDR3 spans 15 amino acids. The germline V gene has CDR1 SGHTA and CDR2 FQGNSA. Here the CDR3 reads CASSPSGQLNYGYTF. CDR3 nucleotide sequence: TGTGCCAGCAGCCCTAGTGGGCAGCTCAACTATGGCTACACCTTC.

The J gene is TRBJ2-1, the V gene TRBV9; 7 nucleotides align to TRBD2. The germline V gene has CDR1 SGDLS and CDR2 YYNGEE. Trimming took 2 bases from V and 13 from J; bases not matched to a gene: 9. The CDR3 has 13 amino acids. CDR3 nucleotide sequence: TGTGCCAGCAGCGTGGGAGGGTTTAAAAAACAGTTCTTC. Its translation: CASSVGGFKKQFF.

This clone was recorded only once. The chain joins TRBV2 to TRBJ1-6, with a weak D call TRBD1 (5 bases). CDR1 SNHLY and CDR2 FYNNEI come from the germline V gene. Trimming cost V 2 bases and J 0 bases, with 14 bases left between them. There are 18 residues in the CDR3. The CDR3 spells CASSEKGARSSYNSPLHF. The CDR3 DNA is TGTGCCAGCAGTGAAAAAGGGGCGCGGAGCTCCTATAATTCACCCCTCCACTTT.

The CDR3 protein is CASSFGGGAGELFF. The CDR3 bases are TGTGCCAGCAGCTTCGGAGGGGGAGCCGGGGAGCTGTTTTTT. V is TRBV11-3 and J is TRBJ2-2; D is perhaps TRBD1 or TRBD2 (6 bases each). The length of the CDR3 is 14 residues. V lost 3 bases and J lost 6, with 11 bases in between. Germline V gives CDR1 SGHNT, CDR2 YENEEA.

This chain joins TRBV28 and TRBJ2-2; 8 nucleotides line up with TRBD2. The length of the CDR3 is 17 residues. Germline CDR1 and CDR2: MDHEN and SYDVKM. Losses at the gene ends were 3 bases for V and 6 bases for J; bases not matched to a gene: 12. The CDR3 nucleotides read TGTGCCAGCAGTTTCTTTATCCTAGCGGGTTACTCCGGGGAGCTGTTTTTT. Its translation: CASSFFILAGYSGELFF.